This T cell receptor beta chain was profiled in a study of identical twins. TCRdb re-called the 5' RACE reads with MiXCR, one entry per CDR3 protein. The sample carries fewer than 800,000 distinct CDR3 sequences, 7.1% recorded once. This CDR3 is built from 15 residues. In germline, CDR1 is MGHRA, CDR2 YSYEKL. The germline V and J ends were trimmed by 0 bases and 4 bases, with 12 bases remaining between them. This clonotype was recorded a few times. The sample was also reused in another study, on yellow fever vaccine responses in identical twins.

Source material: PBMCs. The genes are TRBV4-1 and TRBJ1-2; D perhaps matches TRBD1 (5 bases). The TCR comes from a woman younger than 30 in good health. CDR3 region: CASSQDPGWAYGYTF. CDR3 coding DNA: TGCGCCAGCAGCCAAGACCCAGGGTGGGCCTATGGCTACACCTTC.